This T cell receptor (beta chain) was recorded in a study of OX40 agonist ivuxolimab in advanced cancers. Study-level information: Those treated in dose escalation had hepatocellular carcinoma, melanoma, renal cell cancer or head and neck cancer.

Blood samples were obtained at baseline, cycle 4 day 1, and cycle 7 day 1. Clones were sequenced by immunoSEQ multiplex PCR, and TCRdb holds only the in-frame ones, with some missing. This sample yields under 85,000 clones, of which 90% are seen a single time; 0.55% to 0.7% belongs to the top ten. Germline assignment: CDR1 ENHRY and CDR2 SYGVKD. This CDR3 comprises 19 residues. V lost 4 bases to trimming and J lost 3 bases; unmatched junction nucleotides: 10. The V and J genes are TRBV10-3 and TRBJ2-6; 12 nucleotides match TRBD2. The sequence came from an adult with an advanced solid tumor such as melanoma, head and neck, liver or kidney cancer. The specimen was CD4+ or CD8+ T cells sorted from blood, collected in a trial of the OX40 agonist ivuxolimab. The CDR3 DNA is TGTGCCATCAGTGGCGCTAGCGGGAGGGCCGAAGGTGGGGCCAACGTCCTGACTTTC. It yields the protein CAISGASGRAEGGANVLTF.